Listed below are T cell receptor beta chains from one sample, sequenced in a study of T-cell memory formation after mild COVID-19. TCRdb analysed the 5' RACE reads with MiXCR anew, one entry per CDR3 protein. The sample yields about 180,000 distinct CDR3 sequences, 15% to 20% seen once. Sequenced input: PBMCs or a T cell subset sorted from them (not recorded which). The receptors shown here come from a man aged 18 to 35 who had mild COVID-19 (a few samples of this study predate the infection). Cell type and time point are not known. Both conserved end residues are part of each CDR3. D genes are given only for firm matches. Part of the rows lack a size; the others show once, few, many or a class for expanded clones.

j_call: TRBJ2-5; d_call: .; clone_size: .; v_call: TRBV7-3; cdr3_aa: CASSGGPGETQYF; cdr3_nt: TGTGCCAGCAGCGGGGGGCCGGGTGAGACCCAGTACTTC
j_call: TRBJ2-1; d_call: .; clone_size: few; v_call: TRBV3-2; cdr3_aa: CASSPEVCEQFF; cdr3_nt: TGTGCCAGCAGCCCCGAGGTTTGTGAGCAGTTCTTC
j_call: TRBJ1-6; d_call: .; clone_size: .; v_call: TRBV30; cdr3_aa: CAWKDTGFSPLHF; cdr3_nt: TGTGCCTGGAAGGACACGGGGTTTTCACCCCTCCACTTT
j_call: TRBJ2-3; d_call: .; clone_size: many; v_call: TRBV4-3; cdr3_aa: CASSQDSGSYTDTQYF; cdr3_nt: TGCGCCAGCAGCCAAGATAGCGGTTCCTACACAGATACGCAGTATTTT
j_call: TRBJ1-5; d_call: TRBD1; clone_size: few; v_call: TRBV18; cdr3_aa: CASSPGTGGPAFNQPQHF; cdr3_nt: TGTGCCAGCTCACCAGGGACAGGGGGCCCCGCCTTCAATCAGCCCCAGCATTTT
j_call: TRBJ2-3; d_call: .; clone_size: .; v_call: TRBV28; cdr3_aa: CASNLVGSTDTQYF; cdr3_nt: TGTGCCAGCAACTTAGTGGGGAGCACAGATACGCAGTATTTT
j_call: TRBJ2-2; d_call: .; clone_size: .; v_call: TRBV7-2; cdr3_aa: CASSQRRGLNTGELFF; cdr3_nt: TGTGCCAGCAGCCAACGGCGGGGGCTCAACACCGGGGAGCTGTTTTTT
j_call: TRBJ2-2; d_call: .; clone_size: .; v_call: TRBV9; cdr3_aa: CASSVGQGSRNGELFF; cdr3_nt: TGTGCCAGCAGCGTAGGTCAGGGGTCCAGGAACGGGGAGCTGTTTTTT
j_call: TRBJ2-3; d_call: TRBD2; clone_size: .; v_call: TRBV7-3; cdr3_aa: CASSPSGGGSTDTQYF; cdr3_nt: TGTGCCAGCAGCCCCTCCGGGGGGGGGAGCACAGATACGCAGTATTTT
j_call: TRBJ2-1; d_call: TRBD2; clone_size: many; v_call: TRBV20-1; cdr3_aa: CSARSSGARLEQFF; cdr3_nt: TGCAGTGCTAGGTCTAGCGGGGCGAGACTTGAGCAGTTCTTC
j_call: TRBJ2-3; d_call: .; clone_size: .; v_call: TRBV19; cdr3_aa: CASSTRSGTDTQYF; cdr3_nt: TGTGCCAGTAGTACCCGGTCCGGCACAGATACGCAGTATTTT
j_call: TRBJ2-2; d_call: TRBD2; clone_size: .; v_call: TRBV5-1; cdr3_aa: CASSAGTSALNTGELFF; cdr3_nt: TGCGCCAGCAGCGCCGGGACTAGCGCCCTCAACACCGGGGAGCTGTTTTTT
j_call: TRBJ2-4; d_call: TRBD2; clone_size: few; v_call: TRBV5-1; cdr3_aa: CASSASGGRNDIQYF; cdr3_nt: TGCGCCAGCAGCGCAAGCGGGGGAAGGAATGACATTCAGTACTTC
j_call: TRBJ2-5; d_call: .; clone_size: .; v_call: TRBV5-1; cdr3_aa: CASSLAPGEGETQYF; cdr3_nt: TGCGCCAGCAGCTTGGCCCCAGGGGAGGGAGAGACCCAGTACTTC
j_call: TRBJ1-5; d_call: .; clone_size: few; v_call: TRBV5-1; cdr3_aa: CASSLGEAGNQPQHF; cdr3_nt: TGCGCCAGCAGCTTGGGCGAAGCGGGCAATCAGCCCCAGCATTTT
j_call: TRBJ2-5; d_call: .; clone_size: .; v_call: TRBV25-1; cdr3_aa: CASSESQGRETQYF; cdr3_nt: TGTGCCAGCAGTGAATCTCAGGGAAGAGAGACCCAGTACTTC
j_call: TRBJ2-1; d_call: .; clone_size: few; v_call: TRBV7-2; cdr3_aa: CASSLLGYEQFF; cdr3_nt: TGTGCCAGCAGCCTTCTGGGGTACGAGCAGTTCTTC
j_call: TRBJ2-1; d_call: .; clone_size: few; v_call: TRBV7-2; cdr3_aa: CASSLGGSGATYNEQFF; cdr3_nt: TGTGCCAGCAGCTTAGGAGGTTCGGGGGCGACCTACAATGAGCAGTTCTTC
j_call: TRBJ1-2; d_call: .; clone_size: few; v_call: TRBV7-2; cdr3_aa: CASVIVWTEGYTF; cdr3_nt: TGTGCCAGTGTAATTGTTTGGACAGAAGGCTACACCTTC
j_call: TRBJ2-1; d_call: .; clone_size: few; v_call: TRBV7-2; cdr3_aa: CASSRDNGRNEQFF; cdr3_nt: TGTGCCAGCAGTCGGGACAACGGTCGCAATGAGCAGTTCTTC
j_call: TRBJ1-1; d_call: .; clone_size: few; v_call: TRBV7-9; cdr3_aa: CASSLDAGSTAFF; cdr3_nt: TGTGCCAGCAGCTTAGACGCGGGAAGTACAGCTTTCTTT
j_call: TRBJ2-1; d_call: TRBD1; clone_size: few; v_call: TRBV7-2; cdr3_aa: CASSSDRGGYNEQFF; cdr3_nt: TGTGCCAGCAGCTCGGACAGGGGCGGGTACAATGAGCAGTTCTTC
j_call: TRBJ1-2; d_call: .; clone_size: .; v_call: TRBV12-3/TRBV12-4; cdr3_aa: CASNPTGFRGYTF; cdr3_nt: TGTGCCAGCAATCCTACAGGGTTCAGAGGCTACACCTTC
j_call: TRBJ2-1; d_call: .; clone_size: .; v_call: TRBV20-1; cdr3_aa: CSARDNEQFF; cdr3_nt: TGCAGTGCTAGGGACAATGAGCAGTTCTTC
j_call: TRBJ2-5; d_call: .; clone_size: few; v_call: TRBV10-3; cdr3_aa: CAIRGVQETQYF; cdr3_nt: TGTGCCATCAGGGGGGTCCAAGAGACCCAGTACTTC
j_call: TRBJ1-5; d_call: .; clone_size: .; v_call: TRBV10-3; cdr3_aa: CATSWAGDNQPQHF; cdr3_nt: TGTGCCACCAGCTGGGCCGGGGACAATCAGCCCCAGCATTTT
j_call: TRBJ2-7; d_call: .; clone_size: .; v_call: TRBV6-2/TRBV6-3; cdr3_aa: CASSQTLYEQYF; cdr3_nt: TGTGCCAGCAGTCAAACTCTCTACGAGCAGTACTTC
j_call: TRBJ1-1; d_call: .; clone_size: .; v_call: TRBV29-1; cdr3_aa: CSVATNTEAFF; cdr3_nt: TGCAGCGTTGCAACGAACACTGAAGCTTTCTTT
j_call: TRBJ1-3; d_call: TRBD1; clone_size: .; v_call: TRBV20-1; cdr3_aa: CSGRPGQANTIYF; cdr3_nt: TGCAGTGGTCGCCCGGGACAGGCAAACACCATATATTTT
j_call: TRBJ2-5; d_call: TRBD2; clone_size: many; v_call: TRBV5-1; cdr3_aa: CASSSTSGAETQYF; cdr3_nt: TGCGCCAGCAGCTCGACTAGCGGTGCGGAGACCCAGTACTTC
j_call: TRBJ2-7; d_call: TRBD1; clone_size: few; v_call: TRBV3-1; cdr3_aa: CASSQSDRGISYEQYF; cdr3_nt: TGTGCCAGCAGCCAATCTGACAGGGGTATCTCCTACGAGCAGTACTTC
j_call: TRBJ2-7; d_call: .; clone_size: .; v_call: TRBV7-3; cdr3_aa: CASSLNLTPEQYF; cdr3_nt: TGTGCCAGCAGCCTCAACTTAACGCCCGAGCAGTACTTC
j_call: TRBJ1-6; d_call: .; clone_size: .; v_call: TRBV5-1; cdr3_aa: CASSLVGKDSPLHF; cdr3_nt: TGCGCCAGCAGCTTGGTGGGGAAAGATTCACCCCTCCACTTT
j_call: TRBJ2-3; d_call: .; clone_size: few; v_call: TRBV27; cdr3_aa: CASSFRGYTDTQYF; cdr3_nt: TGTGCCAGCAGTTTCCGGGGATACACAGATACGCAGTATTTT
j_call: TRBJ2-1; d_call: TRBD2; clone_size: once; v_call: TRBV7-2; cdr3_aa: CASSLALAGGYNEQFF; cdr3_nt: TGTGCCAGCAGCTTAGCACTAGCGGGGGGCTACAATGAGCAGTTCTTC
j_call: TRBJ1-1; d_call: .; clone_size: .; v_call: TRBV7-9; cdr3_aa: CASSFFTAGTEAFF; cdr3_nt: TGTGCCAGCAGCTTTTTCACCGCCGGCACTGAAGCTTTCTTT
j_call: TRBJ2-7; d_call: .; clone_size: few; v_call: TRBV7-3; cdr3_aa: CASSLNPNSYEQYF; cdr3_nt: TGTGCCAGCAGCTTAAACCCGAACTCCTACGAGCAGTACTTC
j_call: TRBJ1-2; d_call: TRBD1; clone_size: few; v_call: TRBV29-1; cdr3_aa: CSAGRGPLGTYGYTF; cdr3_nt: TGCAGCGCGGGCAGGGGGCCGCTGGGGACCTATGGCTACACCTTC
j_call: TRBJ2-3; d_call: TRBD2; clone_size: few; v_call: TRBV5-1; cdr3_aa: CASSEAGGSGTDTQYF; cdr3_nt: TGCGCCAGCAGCGAAGCGGGGGGCTCAGGGACAGATACGCAGTATTTT
j_call: TRBJ1-4; d_call: TRBD1; clone_size: .; v_call: TRBV7-2; cdr3_aa: CASSTDRASNEKLFF; cdr3_nt: TGTGCCAGCAGCACCGACAGGGCTTCAAATGAAAAACTGTTTTTT
j_call: TRBJ1-1; d_call: .; clone_size: .; v_call: TRBV28; cdr3_aa: CASTTGSFIAEAFF; cdr3_nt: TGTGCCAGCACCACGGGGAGTTTTATCGCTGAAGCTTTCTTT
j_call: TRBJ2-5; d_call: TRBD2; clone_size: .; v_call: TRBV20-1; cdr3_aa: CSAPALAGPSQETQYF; cdr3_nt: TGCAGTGCTCCCGCGCTAGCGGGGCCCTCCCAAGAGACCCAGTACTTC
j_call: TRBJ2-1; d_call: TRBD1; clone_size: .; v_call: TRBV7-7; cdr3_aa: CASSLTTGASYNEQFF; cdr3_nt: TGTGCTAGCAGCTTGACGACAGGGGCATCCTACAATGAGCAGTTCTTC
j_call: TRBJ2-1; d_call: .; clone_size: .; v_call: TRBV7-2; cdr3_aa: CASSLAWALGEQFF; cdr3_nt: TGTGCCAGCAGCTTAGCTTGGGCCCTAGGGGAGCAGTTCTTC
j_call: TRBJ1-1; d_call: .; clone_size: .; v_call: TRBV14; cdr3_aa: CASSSEGLGRGTEAFF; cdr3_nt: TGTGCCAGCAGCAGTGAGGGGTTGGGTCGGGGCACTGAAGCTTTCTTT
j_call: TRBJ1-6; d_call: TRBD1; clone_size: few; v_call: TRBV4-2; cdr3_aa: CASTRTGKDPLHF; cdr3_nt: TGTGCCAGCACCAGGACAGGGAAAGACCCCCTCCACTTT
j_call: TRBJ2-5; d_call: TRBD2; clone_size: few; v_call: TRBV11-3; cdr3_aa: CASSSGTSLSETQYF; cdr3_nt: TGTGCCAGCAGCTCGGGGACTAGTTTATCAGAGACCCAGTACTTC
j_call: TRBJ2-3; d_call: TRBD1; clone_size: few; v_call: TRBV5-4; cdr3_aa: CASSRAGGGTDTQYF; cdr3_nt: TGTGCCAGCAGCAGGGCAGGGGGAGGCACAGATACGCAGTATTTT
j_call: TRBJ2-7; d_call: .; clone_size: many; v_call: TRBV10-2; cdr3_aa: CASSRRETYEQYF; cdr3_nt: TGCGCCAGTTCTAGGCGGGAAACCTACGAGCAGTACTTC
j_call: TRBJ1-1; d_call: .; clone_size: few; v_call: TRBV2; cdr3_aa: CASSGWGGANTEAFF; cdr3_nt: TGTGCCAGCAGTGGTTGGGGTGGGGCGAACACTGAAGCTTTCTTT
j_call: TRBJ1-2; d_call: TRBD1; clone_size: many; v_call: TRBV5-1; cdr3_aa: CASSLGDRSYGYTF; cdr3_nt: TGCGCCAGCAGCTTGGGGGACAGGAGCTATGGCTACACCTTC
j_call: TRBJ1-1; d_call: .; clone_size: .; v_call: TRBV3-1; cdr3_aa: CASSGGGFTEAFF; cdr3_nt: TGTGCCAGCAGCGGGGGGGGGTTCACTGAAGCTTTCTTT
j_call: TRBJ2-5; d_call: TRBD2; clone_size: few; v_call: TRBV10-3; cdr3_aa: CAARTSGGETQYF; cdr3_nt: TGTGCCGCCAGGACTAGCGGGGGAGAGACCCAGTACTTC
j_call: TRBJ1-2; d_call: .; clone_size: .; v_call: TRBV7-9; cdr3_aa: CASSLDGYTF; cdr3_nt: TGTGCCAGCAGCTTAGACGGCTACACCTTC
j_call: TRBJ2-3; d_call: .; clone_size: few; v_call: TRBV20-1; cdr3_aa: CSARDAVLQSTAQYF; cdr3_nt: TGCAGTGCTAGAGATGCCGTCCTACAGTCGACCGCGCAGTATTTT
j_call: TRBJ1-4; d_call: .; clone_size: .; v_call: TRBV27; cdr3_aa: CASSLRIQEKLFF; cdr3_nt: TGTGCCAGCAGTTTAAGGATACAGGAAAAACTGTTTTTT
j_call: TRBJ1-5; d_call: .; clone_size: .; v_call: TRBV5-1; cdr3_aa: CASSLGEPGIGQPQHF; cdr3_nt: TGCGCCAGCAGTTTGGGGGAGCCGGGAATAGGACAGCCCCAGCATTTT
j_call: TRBJ2-3; d_call: .; clone_size: .; v_call: TRBV4-3; cdr3_aa: CASSQEVRSGTDTQYF; cdr3_nt: TGCGCCAGCAGCCAAGAGGTCCGGTCAGGAACAGATACGCAGTATTTT
j_call: TRBJ1-1; d_call: .; clone_size: .; v_call: TRBV5-1; cdr3_aa: CASSLNRAWGEAFF; cdr3_nt: TGCGCCAGCAGCTTGAACAGGGCGTGGGGTGAAGCTTTCTTT
j_call: TRBJ2-5; d_call: TRBD1; clone_size: .; v_call: TRBV5-1; cdr3_aa: CASSQMTGGGETQYF; cdr3_nt: TGCGCCAGCAGCCAGATGACAGGGGGCGGGGAGACCCAGTACTTC